These T cell receptor beta chains were read from a single sample in a study of long-term antiretroviral therapy in people with HIV. Produced via immunoSEQ multiplex PCR; TCRdb's table is partial and in-frame only. Of 9,000 to 15,000 clones detected, around 79% appear once; the ten largest clones hold roughly 11%. The sample in question was unsorted PBMCs, obtained 0.8 years before starting antiretroviral therapy. Receptor source: a woman in her 40s with HIV. Both conserved end residues are part of each CDR3. A D gene is named only where the DNA matches it firmly. Some rows have no size entry. The others give once, few or many, or a class for an expanded clone.

V: TRBV5-1
D: TRBD2
J: TRBJ2-7
size: .
DNA: TGCGCCAGCAGCCGACTAGCGGGAGATACCTACGAGCAGTACTTC
CDR3: CASSRLAGDTYEQYF

V: TRBV11-2
D: .
J: TRBJ2-7
size: .
DNA: TGTGCCAGCAGCTTAGGCCAGTCGATCTACGAGCAGTACTTC
CDR3: CASSLGQSIYEQYF

V: TRBV6-1
D: .
J: TRBJ1-2
size: .
DNA: TGTGCCAGCAGTGAATGGGGGGGCCAATTCCTCTATGGCTACACCTTC
CDR3: CASSEWGGQFLYGYTF

V: TRBV28
D: .
J: TRBJ2-1
size: .
DNA: TGTGCCAGCAGTCGCCTCGTAGTTCCTGAGCAGTTCTTC
CDR3: CASSRLVVPEQFF

V: TRBV18
D: .
J: TRBJ2-3
size: .
DNA: TGTGCCAGCTCACCACCGGGTCCGCTCAGCACAGATACGCAGTATTTT
CDR3: CASSPPGPLSTDTQYF

V: TRBV28
D: .
J: TRBJ2-7
size: few
DNA: TGTGCCAGCAGTATTGGAGGGTTATTGGAGCAGTACTTC
CDR3: CASSIGGLLEQYF

V: TRBV28
D: .
J: TRBJ1-5
size: .
DNA: TGTGCCAGCCGGACAGCTCAGAGGGATGGGCCCCAGCATTTT
CDR3: CASRTAQRDGPQHF

V: TRBV19
D: TRBD1
J: TRBJ1-3
size: few
DNA: TGTGCCAGTAGGGGACAGGGGACTGGAAACACCATATATTTT
CDR3: CASRGQGTGNTIYF

V: TRBV12-5
D: .
J: TRBJ1-4
size: .
DNA: TGTGCTAGTGGTTTGGGGGGGGTTGATGAAAAACTGTTTTTT
CDR3: CASGLGGVDEKLFF

V: TRBV7-7
D: TRBD2
J: TRBJ2-7
size: once
DNA: TGTGCTAGCAGCCCTATTAGCGGGAGTCGATACGAGCAGTACTTC
CDR3: CASSPISGSRYEQYF

V: TRBV27
D: TRBD1
J: TRBJ2-7
size: once
DNA: TGTGCCAGCTCTTATTCCGGGACAGGGTCGAAAGAGCAGTACTTC
CDR3: CASSYSGTGSKEQYF

V: TRBV19
D: .
J: TRBJ1-5
size: .
DNA: TGTGCCAGTAGTATCAACCCAGGGATCCTCGGTAGCAATCAGCCCCAGCATTTT
CDR3: CASSINPGILGSNQPQHF

V: TRBV2
D: .
J: TRBJ2-7
size: .
DNA: TGTGCCAGCAGTGGGTCCTTTACCTACGAGCAGTACTTC
CDR3: CASSGSFTYEQYF

V: TRBV6-5
D: .
J: TRBJ1-2
size: few
DNA: TGTGCCAGCAGTTATGCGGGGGGCCCTCTCGACTACACCTTC
CDR3: CASSYAGGPLDYTF

V: TRBV4-3
D: .
J: TRBJ2-7
size: .
DNA: TGCGCCAGCAGCCAGGAGCTTACCGGGCCACTGTCGGGCGAGCAGTACTTC
CDR3: CASSQELTGPLSGEQYF

V: TRBV25-1
D: TRBD1
J: TRBJ1-1
size: .
DNA: TGTGCCAGCAGTCAACGGACAGGTCCCACTGAAGCTTTCTTT
CDR3: CASSQRTGPTEAFF

V: TRBV7-9
D: .
J: TRBJ1-2
size: .
DNA: TGTGCCAGCAGCTTAGAGGAGGGGGGGTACTATGGCTACACCTTC
CDR3: CASSLEEGGYYGYTF

V: TRBV19
D: .
J: TRBJ1-5
size: .
DNA: TGTGCCAGTAGTATTAGTGGTGGCAATCAGCCCCAGCATTTT
CDR3: CASSISGGNQPQHF

V: TRBV18
D: TRBD1
J: TRBJ2-1
size: .
DNA: TGTGCCAGCTCACGGGAGACAGGGGGGAATGAGCAGTTCTTC
CDR3: CASSRETGGNEQFF

V: TRBV28
D: .
J: TRBJ2-1
size: .
DNA: TGTGCCAGCAGCTTCCATGGGGGTATCAATGAGCAGTTCTTC
CDR3: CASSFHGGINEQFF

V: TRBV11-2
D: TRBD2
J: TRBJ2-5
size: .
DNA: TGTGCCAGCAGCCTAACGGGGGGAGAAGAAGAGACCCAGTACTTC
CDR3: CASSLTGGEEETQYF

V: TRBV28
D: TRBD1
J: TRBJ2-7
size: .
DNA: TGTGCCAGCAGTCAATCGAAGGGGGCAGTAGGCGAGCAGTACTTC
CDR3: CASSQSKGAVGEQYF

V: TRBV28
D: .
J: TRBJ2-5
size: large
DNA: TGTGCCAGCAAAAAAAAGGGGCGACCACAAGGAGAGACCCAGTACTTC
CDR3: CASKKKGRPQGETQYF

V: TRBV23-1
D: .
J: TRBJ1-5
size: once
DNA: TGCGCCACCCCGGGCCGCCCGCGGGGCAATCAGCCCCAGCATTTT
CDR3: CATPGRPRGNQPQHF

V: TRBV27
D: TRBD1
J: TRBJ2-6
size: .
DNA: TGTGCCAGCACCCAAGGACAGGGTCCCTCTGGGGCCAACGTCCTGACTTTC
CDR3: CASTQGQGPSGANVLTF

V: TRBV27
D: .
J: TRBJ2-1
size: few
DNA: TGTGCCAGCAGTTTTGGGCTAGCAGGGGAGCAGTTCTTC
CDR3: CASSFGLAGEQFF

V: TRBV28
D: .
J: TRBJ2-1
size: .
DNA: TGTGCCAGCAGTTCCCCTATCGGGGGCCCATACTCCTACAATGAGCAGTTCTTC
CDR3: CASSSPIGGPYSYNEQFF

V: TRBV7-9
D: .
J: TRBJ1-2
size: .
DNA: TGTGCCAGCAGCGCCGACAGAAGCGGCTACACCTTC
CDR3: CASSADRSGYTF

V: TRBV20-1
D: .
J: TRBJ2-1
size: .
DNA: TGCAGTGCAAGAGGGTGGAATGAGCAGTTCTTC
CDR3: CSARGWNEQFF

V: TRBV2
D: .
J: TRBJ2-7
size: .
DNA: TGTGCCAGCAGCCCCAGACAGAGCCCCTCCTACGAGCAGTACTTC
CDR3: CASSPRQSPSYEQYF

V: TRBV28
D: .
J: TRBJ2-7
size: .
DNA: TGTGCCAGCAGTTTAGGGGAGTTTCTCGAGCAGTACTTC
CDR3: CASSLGEFLEQYF

V: TRBV5-1
D: TRBD1
J: TRBJ2-3
size: .
DNA: TGCGCCAGCAGCGTATCCGGGACAGGGACAGATACGCAGTATTTT
CDR3: CASSVSGTGTDTQYF

V: TRBV7-8
D: .
J: TRBJ2-2
size: .
DNA: TGTGCCAGCAGCCCGAAAAGGAGTCACACCGGGGAGCTGTTTTTT
CDR3: CASSPKRSHTGELFF

V: TRBV7-6
D: .
J: TRBJ1-1
size: .
DNA: TGTGCCAGCAGCTTAGCGCGGATGGGGAGCACTGAAGCTTTCTTT
CDR3: CASSLARMGSTEAFF

V: TRBV13
D: TRBD2
J: TRBJ2-7
size: .
DNA: TGTGCCAGCGGGAGGGATCCCTACGAGCAGTACTTC
CDR3: CASGRDPYEQYF

V: TRBV7-9
D: .
J: TRBJ2-5
size: .
DNA: TGTGCCAGCAGCTCCCGGGTAGAAGAGACCCAGTACTTC
CDR3: CASSSRVEETQYF

V: TRBV5-1
D: .
J: TRBJ2-7
size: .
DNA: TGCGCCAGCAGCCCGCTTGGGGCCGTGCAGGGGACCGACTACGAGCAGTACTTC
CDR3: CASSPLGAVQGTDYEQYF

V: TRBV7-9
D: TRBD1
J: TRBJ1-1
size: once
DNA: TGTGCCAGCAGTCTAGGACAGGTGACTGAAGCTTTCTTT
CDR3: CASSLGQVTEAFF

V: TRBV7-2
D: TRBD2
J: TRBJ2-3
size: once
DNA: TGTGCCAGCATTCGATTCGGGGGGTTGACAGATACGCAGTATTTT
CDR3: CASIRFGGLTDTQYF

V: TRBV18
D: TRBD2
J: TRBJ2-7
size: .
DNA: TGTGCCAGCTCCCGTGGGACTAGCGGGATGACGACCTACGAGCAGTACTTC
CDR3: CASSRGTSGMTTYEQYF

V: TRBV5-1
D: .
J: TRBJ1-4
size: .
DNA: TGCGCCAGCAGCTTGGCTGGGGGTACACTAGCATTCGAAAAACTGTTTTTT
CDR3: CASSLAGGTLAFEKLFF

V: TRBV6-5
D: .
J: TRBJ1-4
size: .
DNA: TGTGCCAGCAGTTACGGGCGAGGACGGGATAATGAAAAACTGTTTTTT
CDR3: CASSYGRGRDNEKLFF

V: TRBV7-6
D: .
J: TRBJ2-1
size: .
DNA: TGTGCCAGCAGCTTAGGCCCCAACAATGAGCAGTTCTTC
CDR3: CASSLGPNNEQFF

V: TRBV27
D: .
J: TRBJ2-5
size: .
DNA: TGTGCCAGCAGGGGAGGAGGGTGGCAAGAGACCCAGTACTTC
CDR3: CASRGGGWQETQYF

V: TRBV7-9
D: TRBD2
J: TRBJ2-3
size: .
DNA: TGTGCCAGCAGCGTTTTCCGGGAGGTGAGAGATACGCAGTATTTT
CDR3: CASSVFREVRDTQYF

V: TRBV18
D: .
J: TRBJ2-7
size: .
DNA: TGTGCCAGCTCACCACTTCCAGGACAGAGCTCCTACGAGCAGTACTTC
CDR3: CASSPLPGQSSYEQYF

V: TRBV7-6
D: .
J: TRBJ2-1
size: medium-sized
DNA: TGTGCCAGCAGCCAACTAATGGGAACCTACAATGAGCAGTTCTTC
CDR3: CASSQLMGTYNEQFF

V: TRBV11-2
D: .
J: TRBJ1-1
size: .
DNA: TGTGCCAGCAGCTTTGATTACAGGGCGCCAGGGACTGAAGCTTTCTTT
CDR3: CASSFDYRAPGTEAFF

V: TRBV7-8
D: .
J: TRBJ1-4
size: .
DNA: TGTGCCAGCAGCTCCCGGGAGGTTTTTGAAAAACTGTTTTTT
CDR3: CASSSREVFEKLFF

V: TRBV5-4
D: TRBD2
J: TRBJ2-2
size: once
DNA: TGTGCCAGCAGCTTCCCGGGACTAGCGGGAGATAAGGGCACCGGGGAGCTGTTTTTT
CDR3: CASSFPGLAGDKGTGELFF

V: TRBV28
D: .
J: TRBJ1-1
size: once
DNA: TGTGCCAGCACCTCCCCAAACACTGAAGCTTTCTTT
CDR3: CASTSPNTEAFF

V: TRBV9
D: .
J: TRBJ2-7
size: .
DNA: TGTGCCAGCAGCGTAGTAGCGACGGGTGAGCAGTACTTC
CDR3: CASSVVATGEQYF

V: TRBV6-4
D: .
J: TRBJ1-2
size: .
DNA: TGTGCCAGCAGCCTAGACCCGGCGGCCAACTATGGCTACACCTTC
CDR3: CASSLDPAANYGYTF

V: TRBV19
D: .
J: TRBJ1-5
size: .
DNA: TGTGCCAGTAGTATGGGGTCACCGGAGTTTAATCAGCCCCAGCATTTT
CDR3: CASSMGSPEFNQPQHF

V: TRBV9
D: .
J: TRBJ2-6
size: .
DNA: TGTGCCAGCAGCCCGCAAAGCGGGGGGGCCAACGTCCTGACTTTC
CDR3: CASSPQSGGANVLTF